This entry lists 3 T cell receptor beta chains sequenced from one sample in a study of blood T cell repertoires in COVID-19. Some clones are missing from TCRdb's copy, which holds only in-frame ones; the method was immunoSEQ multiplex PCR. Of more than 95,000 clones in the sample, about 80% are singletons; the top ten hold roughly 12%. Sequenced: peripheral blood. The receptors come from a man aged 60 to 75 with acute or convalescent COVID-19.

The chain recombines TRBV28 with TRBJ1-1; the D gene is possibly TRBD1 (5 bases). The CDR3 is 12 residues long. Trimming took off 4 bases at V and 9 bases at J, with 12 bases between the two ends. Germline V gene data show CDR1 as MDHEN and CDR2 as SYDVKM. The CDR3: CASSWEGTKAFF. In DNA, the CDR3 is TGTGCCAGCAGTTGGGAGGGGACGAAAGCTTTCTTT.

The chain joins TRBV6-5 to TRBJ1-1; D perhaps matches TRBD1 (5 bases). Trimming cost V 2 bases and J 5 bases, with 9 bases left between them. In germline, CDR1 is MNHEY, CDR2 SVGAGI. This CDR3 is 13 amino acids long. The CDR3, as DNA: TGTGCCAGCAGTTACCGGGGGGGGACTGAAGCTTTCTTT. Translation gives CASSYRGGTEAFF.

The CDR3 nucleotides read TGTGCCTGGTCGCGCGGTACTGTTTATGGCTACACCTTC. Amino acids: CAWSRGTVYGYTF. The chain has TRBV30 and TRBJ1-2; D ambiguous. Trimming cost V 5 bases and J 5 bases, with 15 bases left between them. The CDR3 sequence is 13 residues long. Germline V lookup: CDR1 GTSNPN, CDR2 SVGIG (reference sequence).